Listed here are 23 T cell receptor beta chains from one sample, sequenced in a study of T cells in Graves' hyperthyroidism and ophthalmopathy. RNA transcripts gave rise to amplified TCR beta CDR3 regions. The TCR CDR3 first-round RT-PCR relied on the HTBI primer set. TCRdb fed the multiplex PCR reads into MiXCR, producing one record per CDR3 protein. The sample records some 380,000 distinct CDR3 sequences, roughly 14% being singletons. The sample consisted of blood. These receptors were obtained from a man aged 25 to 45 with Graves' hyperthyroidism that later progressed to Graves' ophthalmopathy.

This clonotype was observed at least ten times. This CDR3 reads CASSLSFGGYGYTF. The CDR3 coding sequence is TGTGCCAGCAGCTTAAGTTTCGGCGGATATGGCTACACCTTC. This rearrangement joins TRBV7-9 to TRBJ1-2; the D is unclear. Germline V gene data show CDR1 as SEHNR and CDR2 as FQNEAQ (reference sequence). The length of the CDR3 is 14 residues. V lost 2 bases, J lost 5 bases, and 12 bases lay in between.

This clonotype was observed a few times. CDR3 in DNA: TGCAGCGTGGGGGACAGGGGTTACTACAATGAGCAGTTCTTC. This translates into CSVGDRGYYNEQFF. The chain employs TRBV29-1 and TRBJ2-1; 10 bases match TRBD1. The CDR3 is 14 residues long. V shed 6 bases, J shed 3 bases, and the junction held 5 bases outside the gene matches. Germline V CDR1 and CDR2: SQVTM, ANQGSEA.

This clonotype showed up many times. CDR3: CASSYSVGVISYNEQFF. The CDR3 DNA reads as TGTGCCAGCAGTTACTCGGTGGGGGTGATCTCCTACAATGAGCAGTTCTTC. The chain joins TRBV6-2 or TRBV6-3 to TRBJ2-1; either TRBD1 or TRBD2 may supply D (5 bases each). Germline V gene sequence: CDR1 MNHEY, CDR2 SVGEGT. V lost 0 bases, J lost 0 bases, and 12 bases lay in between. This CDR3 has 17 amino acids.

In this sample, this clonotype turned up many times. The chain joins TRBV30 to TRBJ1-2, with D possibly matching TRBD1 (6 bases). V was clipped by 2 bases and J by 8 bases, with 15 bases between them. Per the germline V gene, CDR1 is GTSNPN and CDR2 is SVGIG (reference sequence). The CDR3 runs 13 residues. The CDR3 DNA reads TGTGCCTGGAGTCAAAGAGCAGGGGACGGCTACACCTTC. As protein: CAWSQRAGDGYTF.

This clonotype was detected many times. The rearrangement joins TRBV6-1 to TRBJ1-1; D gene uncertain. There are 15 residues in the CDR3. CDR1 and CDR2 (germline): MNHNS, SASEGT. The V gene lost 7 bases and the J gene lost 0 bases, with 15 bases spanning the gap. CDR3 loop: CASKTEGGLNTEAFF. The CDR3 DNA reads as TGTGCCAGCAAAACGGAAGGCGGCTTGAACACTGAAGCTTTCTTT.

This clonotype has at least ten counts. The chain joins TRBV6-1 to TRBJ1-1; possibly TRBD1 for D (5 bases). The CDR3 has 13 residues. Looked up from germline, CDR1 is MNHNS and CDR2 is SASEGT. V was trimmed by 8 bases and J by 4 bases, leaving 14 bases between them. In DNA form, the CDR3 reads TGTGCCAGCCGCCCGGGGAGGGGCACTGAAGCTTTCTTT. Its protein is CASRPGRGTEAFF.

The rearrangement joins TRBV12-3 or TRBV12-4 to TRBJ2-7; D is possibly TRBD2 (5 bases). The V gene lost 11 bases and the J gene lost 7 bases, with 15 bases spanning the gap. The CDR3 has 11 amino acids. The CDR3: CAGTWAGEQYF. The CDR3 DNA reads as TGTGCCGGCACCTGGGCGGGTGAGCAGTACTTC.

The chain recombines TRBV20-1 with TRBJ2-7, with a tentative D call TRBD1 (6 bases). Looked up from germline, CDR1 is DFQATT and CDR2 is SNEGSKA (reference sequence). The CDR3 has 13 amino acids. The V gene lost 0 bases and the J gene lost 6 bases, with 12 bases spanning the gap. CDR3 bases: TGCAGTGCTAGAGATCAACAGGGCCTCGAGCAGTACTTC. This codes for CSARDQQGLEQYF.

This clonotype was counted a few times. The chain combines TRBV7-6 with TRBJ2-7; D not resolved. The CDR3 is made up of 16 amino acids. Germline V gene lookup returns CDR1 SGHVS and CDR2 FNYEAQ. Trimming stripped 0 bases from V and 2 bases from J, with 14 bases between. This CDR3 reads CASSLARGDLTYEQYF. CDR3 coding DNA: TGTGCCAGCAGCTTAGCGCGAGGTGACCTCACCTACGAGCAGTACTTC.

In this sample, this clonotype turned up many times. The rearrangement joins TRBV6-1 to TRBJ2-3; D ambiguous. In germline, CDR1 is MNHNS, CDR2 SASEGT. The CDR3 consists of 13 residues. The V and J ends lost 5 bases and 0 bases respectively, with 6 bases between them. The CDR3 here is CASSYDSTDTQYF. CDR3 coding DNA: TGTGCCAGCAGTTATGACAGCACAGATACGCAGTATTTT.

This chain uses TRBV13 with TRBJ1-3; D gene ambiguous. CDR1 and CDR2 from the germline V gene are PRHDT and FYEKMQ (reference sequence). V lost 0 bases and J 0 bases, leaving 12 bases between the germline ends. This CDR3 has 17 amino acids. Here the CDR3 reads CASSLGGLSGSGNTIYF. The CDR3 DNA is TGTGCCAGCAGCTTAGGTGGTCTGAGCGGCTCTGGAAACACCATATATTTT.

This clonotype was seen at least ten times. The rearrangement links TRBV12-3 or TRBV12-4 to TRBJ1-6; D unresolved. Trimming pared 1 base from V and 4 bases from J, leaving 8 bases between. CDR3 size: 15 residues. CDR3 nucleotides: TGTGCCAGCAGTTTAGGCGCAGCTTATAATTCACCCCTCCACTTT. Translation: CASSLGAAYNSPLHF.

The chain links TRBV2 to TRBJ2-1; 14 bases align to TRBD2. The trim removed 6 bases at V and 5 bases at J, leaving 6 bases unmatched. This CDR3 spans 16 amino acids. Germline V gene sequence: CDR1 SNHLY, CDR2 FYNNEI. DNA for the CDR3: TGTGCCAGCAGCCGGGCGGGACTAGCGGGGGACAATGAGCAGTTCTTC. Amino acids: CASSRAGLAGDNEQFF.

This clonotype was picked up one time. Just one base apart from a much larger clone, this may be a read error. The rearrangement links TRBV7-6 to TRBJ1-1; D not resolved. Germline V CDR1 and CDR2: SGHVS, FNYEAQ. The CDR3 spans 15 residues. V gave up 5 bases and J gave up 0 bases, with 13 bases separating them. CDR3 coding DNA: TGTGCCAGCAGCGACCGACATGGTATGAACACTGAAGCTTTCTTT. It is translated as CASSDRHGMNTEAFF.

This clonotype was counted at least ten times. The genes are TRBV18 and TRBJ1-1; TRBD1 might be the D (6 bases). The CDR3 contains 14 residues. In germline, CDR1 is KGHSH, CDR2 LQKENI. V lost 4 bases and J 1 base, leaving 10 bases between the germline ends. CDR3 sequence (DNA): TGTGCCAGCTCACTACAGGGCCGGAACACTGAAGCTTTCTTT. It specifies CASSLQGRNTEAFF.

CDR3 nucleotides: TGTGCCAGCAGCTCCGGGCGGGGGGGGTCTGAGCAGTTCTTC. Translated: CASSSGRGGSEQFF. This chain joins TRBV13 and TRBJ2-1; 9 bases map to TRBD2. The germline V gene encodes CDR1 PRHDT and CDR2 FYEKMQ (reference sequence). V shed 4 bases, J shed 9 bases, and the junction held 7 bases outside the gene matches. The CDR3 runs to 14 residues.

This clonotype was recorded a few times. This chain joins TRBV5-5 and TRBJ1-1, with TRBD1 matching 7 bases. The V gene end was trimmed by 2 bases and the J gene end by 3 bases; junction bases not matched to a gene: 4. The germline V gene has CDR1 SGHKS and CDR2 YYEKEE (reference sequence). The CDR3 covers 14 residues. The CDR3 nucleotides read TGTGCCAGCAGCTTAAGGGGGCAAGACACTGAAGCTTTCTTT. This translates into CASSLRGQDTEAFF.

This clonotype was found many times. The chain couples TRBV12-3 or TRBV12-4 to TRBJ2-1, with D maybe TRBD2 (7 bases). V shed 3 bases and J shed 7 bases, with 13 bases lying between them. The CDR3 covers 14 residues. Here the CDR3 reads CASSFRGAPNEQFF. The CDR3 bases are TGTGCCAGCAGTTTTCGGGGGGCGCCGAATGAGCAGTTCTTC.

This clonotype has a handful of counts. V is TRBV5-1 and J is TRBJ2-3; D remains unclear. In germline, CDR1 is SGHRS, CDR2 YFSETQ. This CDR3 has 16 residues. The V gene lost 0 bases and the J gene lost 2 bases, with 13 bases spanning the gap. The CDR3 DNA reads as TGCGCCAGCAGCTTGGCCGGTACTTCTTCCACAGATACGCAGTATTTT. Translated: CASSLAGTSSTDTQYF.

This clonotype was counted ten times or more. The chain links TRBV5-1 to TRBJ1-1, with D perhaps matching TRBD1 (5 bases). The CDR3 consists of 14 residues. V lost 0 bases and J 4 bases, leaving 10 bases between the germline ends. The germline V gene has CDR1 SGHRS and CDR2 YFSETQ. CDR3 sequence: CASSLEGVATEAFF. In nucleotides, the CDR3 is TGCGCCAGCAGCTTGGAAGGGGTCGCCACTGAAGCTTTCTTT.

This clonotype has ten or more counts. CDR3 sequence reads: CASSEPRTQYF. CDR3 coding DNA: TGTGCCAGCAGTGAACCTCGGACCCAGTACTTC. J is TRBJ2-5 and V is TRBV6-1; D is uncertain. Trimming took off 2 bases at V and 7 bases at J, with 5 bases between the two ends. The CDR3 is made up of 11 amino acids. In germline, CDR1 is MNHNS, CDR2 SASEGT.

This clonotype showed up many times. The V gene is TRBV11-3, the J gene TRBJ1-2; no reliable D call. The CDR3 is 13 amino acids. CDR1 is SGHNT and CDR2 is YENEEA in the germline V gene. Trimming left V 0 bases short and J 8 bases short, with 10 bases between. The CDR3 sequence: CASSLEHLEGYTF. The CDR3 DNA reads as TGTGCCAGCAGCTTAGAGCACCTTGAAGGCTACACCTTC.

This rearrangement joins TRBV30 to TRBJ1-3, with D hard to call. Trimming pared 0 bases from V and 0 bases from J, leaving 3 bases between. Germline assignment: CDR1 GTSNPN and CDR2 SVGIG (reference sequence). The CDR3 runs 13 residues. CDR3 region: CAWSVLSGNTIYF. The DNA for the CDR3 is TGTGCCTGGAGTGTTCTCTCTGGAAACACCATATATTTT. Using reference TRBV30 and TRBJ1-3 for the parts outside the CDR3, the full variable domain is SQTIHQWPATLVQPVGSPLSLECTVEGTSNPNLYWYRQAAGRGLQLLFYSVGIGQISSEVPQNLSASRPQDRQFILSSKKLLLSDSGFYLCAWSVLSGNTIYFGEGSWLTVV.